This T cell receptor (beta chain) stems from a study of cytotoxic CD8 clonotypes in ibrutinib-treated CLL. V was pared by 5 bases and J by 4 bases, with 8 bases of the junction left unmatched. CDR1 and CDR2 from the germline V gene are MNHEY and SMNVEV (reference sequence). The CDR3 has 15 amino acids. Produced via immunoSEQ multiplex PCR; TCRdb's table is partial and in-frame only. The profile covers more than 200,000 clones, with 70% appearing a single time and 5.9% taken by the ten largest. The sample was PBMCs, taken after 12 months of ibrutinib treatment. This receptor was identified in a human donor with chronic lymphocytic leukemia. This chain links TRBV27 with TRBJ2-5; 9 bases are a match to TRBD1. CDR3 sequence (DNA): TGTGCCAGCAGTACACCTACAGGGGGCCCAGAGACCCAGTACTTC. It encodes CASSTPTGGPETQYF.